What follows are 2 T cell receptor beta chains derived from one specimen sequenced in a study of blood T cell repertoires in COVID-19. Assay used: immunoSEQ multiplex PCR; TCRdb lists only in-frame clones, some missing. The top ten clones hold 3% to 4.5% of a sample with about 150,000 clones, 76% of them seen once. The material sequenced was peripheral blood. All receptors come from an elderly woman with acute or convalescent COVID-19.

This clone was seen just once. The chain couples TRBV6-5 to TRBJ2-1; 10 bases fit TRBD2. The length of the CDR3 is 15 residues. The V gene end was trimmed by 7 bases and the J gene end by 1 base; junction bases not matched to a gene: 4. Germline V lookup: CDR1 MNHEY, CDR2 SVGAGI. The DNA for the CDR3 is TGTGCCAGCACTCAGCGGGAGGGATCCTACAATGAGCAGTTCTTC. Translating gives CASTQREGSYNEQFF.

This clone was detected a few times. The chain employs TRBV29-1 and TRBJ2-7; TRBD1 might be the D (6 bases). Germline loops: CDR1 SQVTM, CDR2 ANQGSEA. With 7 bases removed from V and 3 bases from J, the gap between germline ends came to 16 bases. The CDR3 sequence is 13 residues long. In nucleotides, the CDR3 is TGCAGCGCAATTCCAGGGGTTGGCTACGAGCAGTACTTC. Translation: CSAIPGVGYEQYF.